The next 18 T cell receptor beta chains were all read from a single sample in a study of response to subunit inactivated influenza vaccine. Each CDR3 protein gets one entry after TCRdb re-called the RT-PCR reads with MiXCR. The profile covers roughly 630,000 distinct CDR3 sequences, with less than 15% appearing a single time and 7.6% taken by the ten largest. The sample consisted of PBMCs from blood, taken 14 days before vaccination. The receptors were sampled from a man aged 45-65 years who received an inactivated influenza vaccine.

This clonotype was detected a few times. One end of the junction is discordant with germline, which a read error may explain. The chain carries TRBV6-4 and TRBJ2-7; 7 bases map to TRBD2. There are 13 residues in the CDR3. The germline V gene encodes CDR1 MRHNA and CDR2 SNTAGT. CDR3 sequence (DNA): TGTGCCAGCAGTGGAGGGAGGAGGCGGGGGTGCACCTTC. It yields the protein CASSGGRRRGCTF.

The V gene is TRBV27, the J gene TRBJ2-3; 10 nucleotides align to TRBD2. There are 17 residues in the CDR3. V shed 3 bases and J 3 bases; nucleotides not matched to a gene: 9. Germline CDR1 reads MNHEY; CDR2 reads SMNVEV (reference sequence). As DNA, the CDR3 is TGTGCCAGCAGTTTCCTAGCGGGAGCGCGGGGAACAGATACGCAGTATTTT. Its translation is CASSFLAGARGTDTQYF.

The CDR3 nucleotides are TGTGCCAGCAGCCCAATAGGGGCCTTCTATGGCTACACCTTC. Its protein product is CASSPIGAFYGYTF. V is TRBV7-9 and J is TRBJ1-2, with a weak D call TRBD1 (5 bases). The CDR3 is 14 amino acids. Germline values: CDR1 SEHNR, CDR2 FQNEAQ (reference sequence). V was pared by 5 bases and J by 4 bases, with 14 bases between.

This clonotype was seen more than once but under ten times. This chain connects TRBV6-2 or TRBV6-3 to TRBJ1-1, with 10 nucleotides matching TRBD1. The CDR3 totals 16 residues. Germline V gives CDR1 MNHEY, CDR2 SVGEGT. J was trimmed by 3 bases and V by 6 bases; bases with no gene match: 10. CDR3 sequence: CASSHQPDRGDTEAFF. The CDR3 bases are TGTGCCAGCAGCCACCAACCGGACAGGGGGGACACTGAAGCTTTCTTT.

The chain has TRBV27 and TRBJ2-2; D unresolved. The germline V gene has CDR1 MNHEY and CDR2 SMNVEV (reference sequence). This CDR3 has 13 residues. The V end lost 3 bases, the J end lost 8 bases, and 10 bases lay between the germline ends. The CDR3 region has the DNA TGTGCCAGCAGTTTCGAGGCGGTTGGGGAGCTGTTTTTT. Translating it yields CASSFEAVGELFF.

The chain carries TRBV12-3 or TRBV12-4 and TRBJ1-1, with 10 bases matching TRBD1. This CDR3 comprises 15 residues. J was trimmed by 5 bases and V by 1 base; bases with no gene match: 4. CDR3 region: CASSLGDRGKTEAFF. CDR3 DNA sequence: TGTGCCAGCAGTTTAGGGGACAGGGGCAAAACTGAAGCTTTCTTT.

This clonotype has at least ten counts. V gene TRBV29-1 combines with J gene TRBJ2-1; 8 bases fit TRBD2. CDR3 size: 14 residues. Unmatched junction bases numbered 7, after V lost 7 bases and J lost 2 bases. Germline V lookup: CDR1 SQVTM, CDR2 ANQGSEA. CDR3 region: CSASIAGPYNEQFF. CDR3 DNA sequence: TGCAGCGCCTCGATAGCGGGACCCTACAATGAGCAGTTCTTC.

This rearrangement joins TRBV4-3 to TRBJ1-4; 8 bases are shared with TRBD1. Germline CDR1 and CDR2: LGHNA and YSLEER. The CDR3 has 17 amino acids. V gave up 0 bases and J gave up 7 bases; unmatched junction bases: 10. CDR3 DNA sequence: TGCGCCAGCAGCCAAGATCAAGGACAGGGTGTCGGTGAAAAACTGTTTTTT. Translation gives CASSQDQGQGVGEKLFF.

The chain couples TRBV4-2 to TRBJ2-1; 8 bases are shared with TRBD1. V was clipped by 3 bases and J by 4 bases; unmatched bases: 5. This CDR3 region has 15 residues. Germline V gene data show CDR1 as LGHNA and CDR2 as YNFKEQ. For the CDR3, the DNA is TGTGCCAGCAGCCATAACCGGGACAGGTACAATGAGCAGTTCTTC. Residues: CASSHNRDRYNEQFF.

With regard to this clonotype: Just one base apart from a much larger clone, this may be a read error. In DNA, the CDR3 is TGTGCCAGCACCGCAGCGCCTAGCGGGAAAGTAGATGAGACCCAGTACTTC. Residues: CASTAAPSGKVDETQYF. The chain combines TRBV12-3 or TRBV12-4 with TRBJ2-5, with 9 bases that match TRBD2. The CDR3 length is 17 residues. V lost 7 bases to trimming and J lost 5 bases; unmatched junction nucleotides: 17.

The table lists this clonotype with a few counts. CDR3 residues: CASSPGLAGDLEQFF. CDR3 nucleotide sequence: TGTGCCAGCTCACCGGGGCTAGCGGGGGATCTTGAGCAGTTCTTC. The rearrangement links TRBV18 to TRBJ2-1; 10 bases line up with TRBD2. This CDR3 contains 15 residues. The V segment lost 3 bases and the J segment 9 bases; nucleotides outside the gene matches: 8. Germline V gene sequence: CDR1 KGHSH, CDR2 LQKENI.

CDR3 amino acids: CSVLGLQETQYF. CDR3 DNA sequence: TGCAGCGTTCTGGGACTACAAGAGACCCAGTACTTC. J is TRBJ2-5 and V is TRBV29-1; 7 nucleotides agree with TRBD2. Looked up from germline, CDR1 is SQVTM and CDR2 is ANQGSEA. The CDR3 is made up of 12 amino acids. The trim removed 5 bases at V and 2 bases at J, leaving 2 bases unmatched. Based on the CDR3 plus reference TRBV29-1 and TRBJ2-5, the full variable domain is SAVISQKPSRDICQRGTSLTIQCQVDSQVTMMFWYRQQPGQSLTLIATANQGSEATYESGFVIDKFPISRPNLTFSTLTVSNMSPEDSSIYLCSVLGLQETQYFGPGTRLLVL.

There are many counts of this clonotype. The chain uses TRBV10-3 and TRBJ2-7; unclear D gene. The V gene's germline CDR1 is ENHRY and CDR2 SYGVKD. This CDR3 has 12 amino acids. V was shortened by 10 bases and J by 5 bases, with 15 bases between the two germline ends. In DNA, the CDR3 is TGTGCCAGCGGTGGTAGAAGTGACGAGCAGTACTTC. This gives the protein CASGGRSDEQYF.

This chain connects TRBV14 to TRBJ2-4; maybe TRBD2 (6 bases). The V end lost 3 bases, the J end lost 2 bases, and 17 bases lay between the germline ends. This CDR3 region has 17 residues. From germline, CDR1 is SGHDN and CDR2 FVKESK. CDR3 loop: CASSHSVGGVTKNIQYF. The CDR3 nucleotides read TGTGCCAGCAGCCATTCCGTGGGGGGAGTAACCAAAAACATTCAGTACTTC. Full variable domain (outside the CDR3, taken from reference TRBV14 and TRBJ2-4): EAGVTQFPSHSVIEKGQTVTLRCDPISGHDNLYWYRRVMGKEIKFLLHFVKESKQDESGMPNNRFLAERTGGTYSTLKVQPAELEDSGVYFCASSHSVGGVTKNIQYFGAGTRLSVL.

This rearrangement joins TRBV20-1 to TRBJ2-7; D may be TRBD1 (5 bases). The CDR3 runs 14 residues. CDR1 and CDR2 (germline): DFQATT, SNEGSKA (reference sequence). The V end was cut by 5 bases, the J end by 4 bases, with 18 bases between. The CDR3 sequence is CSAQDTVHPYEQYF. The CDR3 DNA is TGCAGTGCTCAGGACACCGTACACCCTTACGAGCAGTACTTC.

The genes are TRBV5-1 and TRBJ2-3, with 7 bases lining up with TRBD2. In germline, CDR1 is SGHRS, CDR2 YFSETQ. The J segment lost 3 bases and the V segment lost 2 bases, leaving 15 bases of the junction unmatched. The CDR3 length is 18 residues. The CDR3 sequence: CASSFGFMAGVRTDTQYF. For the CDR3, the DNA is TGCGCCAGCAGCTTTGGATTTATGGCGGGAGTGAGGACAGATACGCAGTATTTT.

This clonotype occurred a few times. This chain connects TRBV4-3 to TRBJ2-1; D is possibly TRBD1 (5 bases). Trimming took off 0 bases at V and 2 bases at J, with 20 bases between the two ends. Germline assignment: CDR1 LGHNA and CDR2 YSLEER. The CDR3 has 19 residues. As DNA, the CDR3 is TGCGCCAGCAGCCAAGATTTAGCTCAGGGCAGAATTACCTACAATGAGCAGTTCTTC. It translates to CASSQDLAQGRITYNEQFF.

The chain combines TRBV6-2 or TRBV6-3 with TRBJ2-7; D possibly corresponds to TRBD2 (5 bases). The germline V gene has CDR1 MNHEY and CDR2 SVGEGT. V lost 2 bases to trimming and J lost 1 base, with 9 bases between them. The CDR3 length is 14 residues. CDR3 DNA: TGTGCCAGCAGTTACCGCCCGGGGTCCTACGAGCAGTACTTC. Amino acids: CASSYRPGSYEQYF.